The 14 T cell receptor beta chains listed next were all sequenced from one sample in a study of identical twins. TCRdb re-analysed the 5' RACE reads in MiXCR, keeping a single row per CDR3 protein. Of hundreds of thousands of distinct CDR3 sequences listed, roughly 7.5% are singletons. This same sample was also part of a study on yellow fever vaccine responses in identical twins.

The specimen sequenced was CD8+ T cells sorted from blood. These receptors were collected from a woman aged 18-30 years in good health.

The rearrangement uses TRBV6-1 and TRBJ2-3, with 9 bases aligning to TRBD2. Per germline, CDR1 MNHNS and CDR2 SASEGT. The CDR3 is 14 residues long. V shed 3 bases and J 4 bases; nucleotides not matched to a gene: 2. The CDR3 region has the DNA TGTGCCAGCAGTGACCCTAGCGGGGCAGATACGCAGTATTTT. Translation gives CASSDPSGADTQYF.

This clonotype was found many times. This chain uses TRBV7-9 with TRBJ1-1, with D possibly TRBD1 on 6 matching bases. Trimming left V 5 bases short and J 3 bases short, with 13 bases between. In germline, CDR1 is SEHNR, CDR2 FQNEAQ (reference sequence). The CDR3 totals 14 residues. The CDR3 DNA follows: TGTGCCAGCAGCCCTCAGGGGTCGGACACTGAAGCTTTCTTT. Amino acids: CASSPQGSDTEAFF.

The rearrangement uses TRBV5-8 and TRBJ2-4, with no clear D. CDR3 size: 13 residues. V gave up 2 bases and J gave up 7 bases, with 10 bases separating them. The germline gives CDR1 SGHTS, CDR2 YDEGEE. CDR3 in amino acids: CASSFNFPNIQYF. The CDR3 DNA reads as TGTGCCAGCAGCTTTAATTTCCCGAACATTCAGTACTTC.

This sequence joins TRBV2 and TRBJ2-5; the match to TRBD1 covers 7 bases. This CDR3 comprises 14 residues. V shed 8 bases and J 1 base; nucleotides not matched to a gene: 7. Germline assignment: CDR1 SNHLY and CDR2 FYNNEI. The DNA for the CDR3 is TGTGCCAGCCCACATCACAGGGGCCAAGAGACCCAGTACTTC. Protein product: CASPHHRGQETQYF.

The chain has TRBV28 and TRBJ2-7; 7 bases map to TRBD1. The CDR3 is 14 amino acids. V shed 3 bases and J 7 bases; nucleotides not matched to a gene: 9. Germline assignment: CDR1 MDHEN and CDR2 SYDVKM. CDR3 sequence: CASSLDRDRDEQYF. CDR3 nucleotides: TGTGCCAGCAGTTTGGACCGAGACAGGGATGAGCAGTACTTC.

The chain combines TRBV7-8 with TRBJ1-1; weak D call: TRBD1 (5 bases). The CDR3 has 13 residues. The germline V gene encodes CDR1 SGHVS and CDR2 FQNEAQ. Trimming took off 5 bases at V and 7 bases at J, with 14 bases between the two ends. CDR3 in DNA: TGTGCCAGCAGCCTCGCTTGGGGGATTGAAGCTTTCTTT. Encoded protein: CASSLAWGIEAFF.

V is TRBV3-1 and J is TRBJ2-7, with TRBD2 matching 11 bases. Trimming cost V 6 bases and J 4 bases; bases outside gene matches: 11. This CDR3 is 16 amino acids long. Germline CDR1 LGHDT, CDR2 YNNKEL (reference sequence). For the CDR3, the DNA is TGTGCCAGCAGTCGACTAGCGGGACCCGCTCCTTACGAGCAGTACTTC. Protein product: CASSRLAGPAPYEQYF.

This clonotype was detected a few times. J is TRBJ2-1 and V is TRBV7-9, with 8 bases matching TRBD1. V lost 4 bases, J lost 1 base, and 3 bases stayed unmatched. This CDR3 is built from 15 residues. Germline CDR1 reads SEHNR; CDR2 reads FQNEAQ (reference sequence). CDR3 amino acids: CASSSDRGSYNEQFF. In DNA form, the CDR3 reads TGTGCCAGCAGCTCAGACAGGGGTTCCTACAATGAGCAGTTCTTC.

The chain is built from TRBV28 and TRBJ2-1; TRBD1 aligns across 7 bases. This CDR3 is built from 15 residues. The germline V gene encodes CDR1 MDHEN and CDR2 SYDVKM. J was trimmed by 6 bases and V by 5 bases; bases with no gene match: 10. CDR3 in DNA: TGTGCCAGCAGTATCCCGGGACAGTTACTCAATGAGCAGTTCTTC. As protein: CASSIPGQLLNEQFF. Full variable domain (rest looked up from reference TRBV28 and TRBJ2-1): DVKVTQSSRYLVKRTGEKVFLECVQDMDHENMFWYRQDPGLGLRLIYFSYDVKMKEKGDIPEGYSVSREKKERFSLILESASTNQTSMYLCASSIPGQLLNEQFFGPGTRLTVL.

This clonotype was recorded many times. J is TRBJ2-7 and V is TRBV29-1, with D possibly TRBD2 on 5 matching bases. CDR1 is SQVTM and CDR2 is ANQGSEA in the germline V gene. Trimming stripped 6 bases from V and 4 bases from J, with 10 bases between. The length of the CDR3 is 11 residues. The CDR3 bases are TGCAGCGTGGACGGAGGTTACGAGCAGTACTTC. Translated: CSVDGGYEQYF.

The chain joins TRBV10-3 to TRBJ2-1; no clear D gene. The ends were cut back, 2 bases at V and 4 bases at J, with 9 bases in the middle. Germline-derived CDR1 and CDR2 are ENHRY and SYGVKD. This CDR3 has 14 amino acids. DNA for the CDR3: TGTGCCATCAGTGAGAGGAATGATTACAATGAGCAGTTCTTC. It encodes CAISERNDYNEQFF.

This clonotype was found many times. The rearrangement links TRBV6-4 to TRBJ2-1; no definite D call. CDR1 is MRHNA, CDR2 SNTAGT, per germline. This CDR3 contains 13 residues. V dropped 0 bases and J dropped 6 bases, with 6 bases sitting between them. CDR3 DNA: TGTGCCAGCAGTGACTCAAGTAGCAATGAGCAGTTCTTC. Translation gives CASSDSSSNEQFF.

The V and J genes are TRBV29-1 and TRBJ2-7; D gene unclear. The CDR3 is made up of 13 amino acids. Germline CDR1 reads SQVTM; CDR2 reads ANQGSEA. V lost 1 base, J lost 6 bases, and 13 bases lay in between. CDR3 amino acids: CSVEGQAPFEQYF. CDR3 coding DNA: TGCAGCGTTGAAGGTCAGGCCCCGTTCGAGCAGTACTTC.

This clonotype was recorded a few times. CDR3 coding DNA: TGCAGTGCTAGAGAATTTGGCCTATACAATGAGCAGTTCTTC. Encoded protein: CSAREFGLYNEQFF. The rearrangement joins TRBV20-1 to TRBJ2-1; the D is unclear. CDR1 and CDR2 from the germline V gene are DFQATT and SNEGSKA (reference sequence). The CDR3 length is 14 residues. V was clipped by 0 bases and J by 4 bases, with 10 bases between them.